Presented here are 10 T cell receptor beta chains from one specimen sequenced in a study of blood T cell repertoires in COVID-19. Some clones are missing from TCRdb's copy, which holds only in-frame ones; the method was immunoSEQ multiplex PCR. The sample includes about 170,000 clones, about 80% seen only once; the top ten take 11%. The sequenced material came from peripheral blood. These receptors were collected from a man aged 65 to 85 with active or convalescent COVID-19.

This clone was observed a few times. The V and J genes are TRBV6-2 or TRBV6-3 and TRBJ1-5; the match to TRBD1 covers 7 bases. The CDR3 consists of 14 residues. Germline assignment: CDR1 MNHEY and CDR2 SVGEGT. V was pared by 5 bases and J by 6 bases, with 7 bases of the junction left unmatched. The CDR3 nucleotides are TGTGCCAGCAGTCCGAGACAGGGATTTCAGCCCCAGCATTTT. Translation gives CASSPRQGFQPQHF.

The chain has TRBV29-1 and TRBJ2-1; D not resolved. The CDR3 is 15 amino acids. V was trimmed by 4 bases and J by 8 bases, leaving 21 bases between them. Germline V CDR1 and CDR2: SQVTM, ANQGSEA. The CDR3 here is CSVVPIRSKWDEQFF. The CDR3 bases are TGCAGCGTTGTACCAATCAGGTCAAAATGGGATGAGCAGTTCTTC.

This chain uses TRBV3-1 (or the pseudogene TRBV3-2) with TRBJ1-4; maybe TRBD1 (5 bases). V lost 4 bases to trimming and J lost 8 bases, with 14 bases between them. The CDR3 sequence is 14 residues long. Germline-derived CDR1 and CDR2 are LGHDT and YNNKEL (reference sequence). The CDR3 DNA sequence: TGTGCCAGCAGCCCGGTCCAAGGGGTCGAAAAACTGTTTTTT. It translates to CASSPVQGVEKLFF.

The rearrangement uses TRBV13 and TRBJ2-7; tentative D call: TRBD2 (5 bases). Germline V gene lookup returns CDR1 PRHDT and CDR2 FYEKMQ (reference sequence). Deletions cut 5 bases from V and 3 bases from J, with 17 bases between. The CDR3 has 15 amino acids. The CDR3 loop is CASSQHIGVFYEQYF. The CDR3 DNA is TGTGCCAGCAGCCAACATATCGGGGTTTTCTACGAGCAGTACTTC.

V usage is TRBV29-1 and J usage is TRBJ2-2, with 15 bases lining up with TRBD2. Trimming took 7 bases from V and 6 from J; bases not matched to a gene: 3. Per the germline V gene, CDR1 is SQVTM and CDR2 is ANQGSEA. The CDR3 extends over 14 amino acids. The CDR3 protein is CSGTSGRAAGELFF. DNA for the CDR3: TGCAGCGGGACTAGCGGGAGGGCCGCCGGGGAGCTGTTTTTT.

The chain uses TRBV6-5 and TRBJ2-7; 7 nucleotides agree with TRBD1. There are 14 residues in the CDR3. Per the germline V gene, CDR1 is MNHEY and CDR2 is SVGAGI. V lost 2 bases to trimming and J lost 3 bases; unmatched junction nucleotides: 4. In DNA, the CDR3 is TGTGCCAGCAGTTACCGCTACAGGGGCTACGAGCAGTACTTC. Translated: CASSYRYRGYEQYF.

CDR3 sequence: CSVTGTARTGELFF. DNA for the CDR3: TGCAGCGTTACTGGGACTGCTAGAACCGGGGAGCTGTTTTTT. This sequence joins TRBV29-1 and TRBJ2-2, with D possibly matching TRBD2 (6 bases). Deletions cut 5 bases from V and 5 bases from J, with 15 bases between. Germline-derived CDR1 and CDR2 are SQVTM and ANQGSEA. The CDR3 covers 14 residues.

This clone was observed once. The chain has TRBV19 and TRBJ2-3; the match to TRBD2 covers 8 bases. With 6 bases clipped from V and 4 bases from J, the junction kept 12 bases outside the gene matches. Germline V gives CDR1 LNHDA, CDR2 SQIVND (reference sequence). This CDR3 is 16 amino acids long. The CDR3 DNA reads TGTGCCAGTAGCGTCTTTAGCGGGGTGGCGGCAGATACGCAGTATTTT. This gives the protein CASSVFSGVAADTQYF.

This clone was seen a few times. This chain links TRBV29-1 with TRBJ1-4; TRBD1 aligns across 9 bases. Looked up from germline, CDR1 is SQVTM and CDR2 is ANQGSEA. This CDR3 spans 14 amino acids. Trimming cost V 6 bases and J 2 bases; bases outside gene matches: 4. The DNA for the CDR3 is TGCAGCGTGGGGACAGGGTTCACTAATGAAAAACTGTTTTTT. Translation gives CSVGTGFTNEKLFF.

The chain carries TRBV5-1 and TRBJ2-2; 11 nucleotides agree with TRBD2. The CDR3 runs 15 residues. The ends lost 1 base at V and 7 bases at J; junction bases unmatched: 3. Germline loops: CDR1 SGHRS, CDR2 YFSETQ. The CDR3 DNA reads as TGCGCCAGCAGCTTGACTAGCGGGAGCGTCGGGGAGCTGTTTTTT. Translation gives CASSLTSGSVGELFF.